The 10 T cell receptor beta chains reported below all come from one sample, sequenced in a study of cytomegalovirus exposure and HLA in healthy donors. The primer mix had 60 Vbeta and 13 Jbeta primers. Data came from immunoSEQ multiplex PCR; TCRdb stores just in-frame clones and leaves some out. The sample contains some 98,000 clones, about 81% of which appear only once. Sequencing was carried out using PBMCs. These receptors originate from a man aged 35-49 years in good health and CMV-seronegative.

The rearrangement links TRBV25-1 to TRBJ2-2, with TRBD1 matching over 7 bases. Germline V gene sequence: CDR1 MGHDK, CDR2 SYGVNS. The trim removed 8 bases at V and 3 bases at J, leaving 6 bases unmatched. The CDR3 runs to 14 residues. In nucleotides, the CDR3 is TGTGCCAGCGGGGCACAGGGGTACACCGGGGAGCTGTTTTTT. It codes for CASGAQGYTGELFF.

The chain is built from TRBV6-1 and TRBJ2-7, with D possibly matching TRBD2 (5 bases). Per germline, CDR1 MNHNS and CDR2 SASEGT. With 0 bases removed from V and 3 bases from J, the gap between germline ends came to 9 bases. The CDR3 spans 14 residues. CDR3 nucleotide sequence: TGTGCCAGCAGTGAAGCTCCTAGCATCTACGAGCAGTACTTC. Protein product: CASSEAPSIYEQYF.

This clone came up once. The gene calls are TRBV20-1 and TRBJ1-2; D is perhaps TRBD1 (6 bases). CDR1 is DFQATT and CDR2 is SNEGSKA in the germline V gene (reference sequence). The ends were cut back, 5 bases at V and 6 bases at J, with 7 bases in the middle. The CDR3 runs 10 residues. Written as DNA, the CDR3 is TGCAGTGCTTACAGGGATGGCTACACCTTC. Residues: CSAYRDGYTF.

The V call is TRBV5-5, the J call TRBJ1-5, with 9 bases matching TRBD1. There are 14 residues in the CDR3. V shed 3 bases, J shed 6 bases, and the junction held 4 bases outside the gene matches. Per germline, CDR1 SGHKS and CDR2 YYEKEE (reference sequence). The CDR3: CASSWGQGSQPQHF. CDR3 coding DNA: TGTGCCAGCAGCTGGGGACAGGGTTCTCAGCCCCAGCATTTT.

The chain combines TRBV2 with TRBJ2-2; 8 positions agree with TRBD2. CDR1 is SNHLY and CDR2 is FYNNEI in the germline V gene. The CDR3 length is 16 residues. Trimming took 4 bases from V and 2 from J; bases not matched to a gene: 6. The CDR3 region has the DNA TGTGCCAGCAGTGTAGGTCGGGGGGGAAACACCGGGGAGCTGTTTTTT. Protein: CASSVGRGGNTGELFF.

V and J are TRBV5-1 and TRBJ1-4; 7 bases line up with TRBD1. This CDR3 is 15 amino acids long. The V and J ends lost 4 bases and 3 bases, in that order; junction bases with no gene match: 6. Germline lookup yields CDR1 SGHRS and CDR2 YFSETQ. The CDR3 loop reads CASSPRGQPNEKLFF. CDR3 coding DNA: TGCGCCAGCAGCCCGAGGGGACAGCCTAATGAAAAACTGTTTTTT.

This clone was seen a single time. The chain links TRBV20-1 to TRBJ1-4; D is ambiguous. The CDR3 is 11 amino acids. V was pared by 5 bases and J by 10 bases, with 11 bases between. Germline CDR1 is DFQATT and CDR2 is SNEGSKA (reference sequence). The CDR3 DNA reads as TGCAGTGCTCGAAGACTTGGAAAACTGTTTTTT. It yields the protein CSARRLGKLFF.

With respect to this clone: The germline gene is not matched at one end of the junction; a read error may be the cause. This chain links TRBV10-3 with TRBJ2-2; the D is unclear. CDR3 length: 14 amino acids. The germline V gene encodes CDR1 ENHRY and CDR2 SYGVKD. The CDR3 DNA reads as TGTGCCACCAGTGAGTCACAGAACACCGGGGAGCTGTTTTTT. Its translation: CATSESQNTGELFF.

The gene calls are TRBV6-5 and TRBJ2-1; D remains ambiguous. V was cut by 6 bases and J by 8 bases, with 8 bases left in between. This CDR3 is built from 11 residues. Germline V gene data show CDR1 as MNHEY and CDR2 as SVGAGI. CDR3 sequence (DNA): TGTGCCAGCAGGTCAATGTATGAGCAGTTCTTC. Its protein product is CASRSMYEQFF.

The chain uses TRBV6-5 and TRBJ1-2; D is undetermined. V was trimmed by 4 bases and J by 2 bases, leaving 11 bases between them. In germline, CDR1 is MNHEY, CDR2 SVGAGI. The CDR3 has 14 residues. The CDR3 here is CASSSPAGNYGYTF. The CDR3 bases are TGTGCCAGCAGTTCCCCGGCGGGGAACTATGGCTACACCTTC.